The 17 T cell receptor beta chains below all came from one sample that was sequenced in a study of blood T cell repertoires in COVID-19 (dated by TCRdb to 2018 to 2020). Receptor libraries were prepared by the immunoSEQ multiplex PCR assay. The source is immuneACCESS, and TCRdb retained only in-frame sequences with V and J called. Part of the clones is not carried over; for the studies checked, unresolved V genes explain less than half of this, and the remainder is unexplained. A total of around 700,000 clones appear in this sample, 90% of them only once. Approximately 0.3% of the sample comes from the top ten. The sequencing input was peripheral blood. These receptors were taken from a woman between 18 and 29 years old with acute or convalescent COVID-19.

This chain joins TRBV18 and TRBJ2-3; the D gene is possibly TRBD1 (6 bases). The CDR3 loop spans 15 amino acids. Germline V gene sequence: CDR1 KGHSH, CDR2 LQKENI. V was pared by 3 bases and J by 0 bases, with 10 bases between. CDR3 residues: CASSPDSSSTDTQYF. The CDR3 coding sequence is TGTGCCAGCTCACCGGACAGTTCTAGCACAGATACGCAGTATTTT.

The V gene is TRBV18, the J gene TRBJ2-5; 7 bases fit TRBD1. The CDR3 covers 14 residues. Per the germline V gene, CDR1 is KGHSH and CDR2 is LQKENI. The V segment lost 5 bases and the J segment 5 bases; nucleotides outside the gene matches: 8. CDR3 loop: CASSLARGSETQYF. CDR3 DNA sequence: TGTGCCAGCTCATTGGCCAGGGGGTCTGAGACCCAGTACTTC.

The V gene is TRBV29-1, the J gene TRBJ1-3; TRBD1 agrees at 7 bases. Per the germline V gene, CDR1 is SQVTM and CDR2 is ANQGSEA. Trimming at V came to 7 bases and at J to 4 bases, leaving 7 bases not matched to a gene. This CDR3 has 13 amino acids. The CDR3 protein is CSGGLDRGNTIYF. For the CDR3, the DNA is TGCAGCGGCGGGCTGGACAGGGGAAACACCATATATTTT.

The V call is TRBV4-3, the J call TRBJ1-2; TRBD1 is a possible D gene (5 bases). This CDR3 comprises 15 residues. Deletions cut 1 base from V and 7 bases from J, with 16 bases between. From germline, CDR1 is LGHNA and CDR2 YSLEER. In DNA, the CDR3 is TGCGCCAGCAGCCAAGGTTCCAGGGAATTGTTTGGCTACACCTTC. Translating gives CASSQGSRELFGYTF.

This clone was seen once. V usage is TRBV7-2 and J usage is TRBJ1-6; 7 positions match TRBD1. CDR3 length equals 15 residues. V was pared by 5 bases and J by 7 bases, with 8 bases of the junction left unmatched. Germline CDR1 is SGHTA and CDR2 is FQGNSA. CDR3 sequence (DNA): TGTGCCAGCAGCCAGCGGACAGGAGACAATTCACCCCTCCACTTT. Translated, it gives CASSQRTGDNSPLHF.

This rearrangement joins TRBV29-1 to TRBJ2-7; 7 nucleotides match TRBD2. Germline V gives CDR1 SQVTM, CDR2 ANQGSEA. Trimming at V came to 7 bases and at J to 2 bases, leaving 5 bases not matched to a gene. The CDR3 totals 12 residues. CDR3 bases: TGCAGCGGCGGTGGGGGGGCCTACGAGCAGTACTTC. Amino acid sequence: CSGGGGAYEQYF.

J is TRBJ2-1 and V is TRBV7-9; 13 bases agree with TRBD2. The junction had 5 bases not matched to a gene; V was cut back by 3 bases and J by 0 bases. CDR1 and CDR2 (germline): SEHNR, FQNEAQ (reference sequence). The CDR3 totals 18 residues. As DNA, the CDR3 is TGTGCCAGCAGCTTTGCGGGACTAGCGGGGAGCTCCTACAATGAGCAGTTCTTC. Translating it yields CASSFAGLAGSSYNEQFF.

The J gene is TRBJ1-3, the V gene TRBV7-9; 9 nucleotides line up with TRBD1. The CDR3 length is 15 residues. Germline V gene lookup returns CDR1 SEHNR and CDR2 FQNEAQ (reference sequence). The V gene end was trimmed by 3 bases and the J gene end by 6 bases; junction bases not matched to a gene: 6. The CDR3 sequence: CASSFGTGMPNTIYF. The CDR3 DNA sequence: TGTGCCAGCAGCTTTGGGACAGGGATGCCAAACACCATATATTTT.

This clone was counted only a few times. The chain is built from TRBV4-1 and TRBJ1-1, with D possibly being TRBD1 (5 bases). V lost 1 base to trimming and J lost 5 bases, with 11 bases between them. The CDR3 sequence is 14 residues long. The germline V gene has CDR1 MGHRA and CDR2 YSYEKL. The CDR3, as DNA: TGCGCCAGCAGCCAAGTTACGGGGGAAACTGAAGCTTTCTTT. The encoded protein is CASSQVTGETEAFF.

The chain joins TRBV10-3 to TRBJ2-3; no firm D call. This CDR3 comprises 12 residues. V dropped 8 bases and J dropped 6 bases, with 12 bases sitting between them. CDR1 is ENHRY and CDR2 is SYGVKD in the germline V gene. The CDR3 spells CAIGRSRDTQYF. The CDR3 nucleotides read TGTGCCATCGGCCGGAGTCGGGATACGCAGTATTTT.

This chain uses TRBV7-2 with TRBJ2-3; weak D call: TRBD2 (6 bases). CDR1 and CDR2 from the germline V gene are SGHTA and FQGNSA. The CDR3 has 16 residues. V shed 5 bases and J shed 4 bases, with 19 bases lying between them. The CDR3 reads CASSASFGLWADTQYF. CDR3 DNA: TGTGCCAGCAGCGCCTCGTTCGGACTATGGGCAGATACGCAGTATTTT.

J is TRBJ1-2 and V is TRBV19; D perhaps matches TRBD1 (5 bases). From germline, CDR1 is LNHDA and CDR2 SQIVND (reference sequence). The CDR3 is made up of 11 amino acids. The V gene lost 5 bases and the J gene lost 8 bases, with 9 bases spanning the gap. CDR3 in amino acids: CASSLGGGYTF. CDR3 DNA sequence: TGTGCCAGTAGTCTCGGGGGAGGCTACACCTTC.

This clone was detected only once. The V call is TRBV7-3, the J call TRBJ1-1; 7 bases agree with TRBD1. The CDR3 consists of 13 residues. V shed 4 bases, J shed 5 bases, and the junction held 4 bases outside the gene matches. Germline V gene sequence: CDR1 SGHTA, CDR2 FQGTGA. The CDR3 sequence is CASSYRQGTEAFF. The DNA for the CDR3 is TGTGCCAGCAGCTATCGACAGGGAACTGAAGCTTTCTTT.

The CDR3: CASSYQPDWNTEAFF. CDR3 in DNA: TGTGCCAGCAGTTACCAGCCGGACTGGAACACTGAAGCTTTCTTT. This chain uses TRBV6-5 with TRBJ1-1; D is unresolved. Germline V lookup: CDR1 MNHEY, CDR2 SVGAGI. V was pared by 2 bases and J by 1 base, with 11 bases between. The CDR3 has 15 residues.

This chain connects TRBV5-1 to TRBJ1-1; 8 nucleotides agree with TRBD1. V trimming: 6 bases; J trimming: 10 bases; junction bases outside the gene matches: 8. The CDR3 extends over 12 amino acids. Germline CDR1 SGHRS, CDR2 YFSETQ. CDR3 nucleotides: TGCGCCAGCACCAGCCGGACAGGGCGAGCTTTCTTT. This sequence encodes CASTSRTGRAFF.

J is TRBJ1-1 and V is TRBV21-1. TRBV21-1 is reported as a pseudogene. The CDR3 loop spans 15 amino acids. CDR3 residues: CASNPVPVEVTEAFF. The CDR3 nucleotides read TGTGCCAGCAACCCAGTCCCGGTCGAGGTTACTGAAGCTTTCTTT.

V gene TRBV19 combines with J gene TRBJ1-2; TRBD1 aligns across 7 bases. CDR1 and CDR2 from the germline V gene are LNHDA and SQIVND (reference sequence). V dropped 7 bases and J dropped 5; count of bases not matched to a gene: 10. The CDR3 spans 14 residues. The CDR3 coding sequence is TGTGCCAGTATTCTAACAGGGGACCTGTATGGCTACACCTTC. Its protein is CASILTGDLYGYTF. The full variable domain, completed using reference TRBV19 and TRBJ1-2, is DGGITQSPKYLFRKEGQNVTLSCEQNLNHDAMYWYRQDPGQGLRLIYYSQIVNDFQKGDIAEGYSVSREKKESFPLTVTSAQKNPTAFYLCASILTGDLYGYTFGSGTRLTVV.